A single TCR beta chain is shown here with its context. The antigen remains unidentified. The data were taken from a study of identifying expanded T cells in peripheral blood. Study-level points and caveats: Over two and four weeks, about 15 and 19 clones changed, versus around 1.3 between replicates. Clone count variance between roughly 2-week samples rose with total template count.

During the collection period, no donor immune events like infections were recorded. Profiling relied on immunoSEQ multiplex PCR, and the TCRdb table lists in-frame clones only, not all of them. The sample includes approximately 85,000 clones, more than 70% seen only once; the top ten take around 19%. This CDR3 is 19 amino acids long. The V gene end was trimmed by 5 bases and the J gene end by 1 base; junction bases not matched to a gene: 10. CDR1 and CDR2 from the germline V gene are SEHNR and FQNEAQ (reference sequence). This receptor was obtained from a person aged 18 to 70 in good health. Input material: blood. The chain links TRBV7-9 to TRBJ2-2; 13 bases are a match to TRBD2. CDR3 DNA: TGTGCCAGCAGCCCATGGACTAGCGGGGGAGGTAGGAACACCGGGGAGCTGTTTTTT. It encodes CASSPWTSGGGRNTGELFF.